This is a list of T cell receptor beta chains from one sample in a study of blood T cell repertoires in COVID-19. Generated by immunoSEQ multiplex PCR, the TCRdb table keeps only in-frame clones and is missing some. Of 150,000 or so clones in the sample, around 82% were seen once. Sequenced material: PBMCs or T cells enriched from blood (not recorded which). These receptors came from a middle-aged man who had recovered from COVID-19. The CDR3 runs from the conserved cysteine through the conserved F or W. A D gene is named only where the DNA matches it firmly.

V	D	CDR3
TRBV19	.	CASSYDWSSGNTIYF
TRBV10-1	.	CASSDPAGKNTGELFF
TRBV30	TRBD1	CAWSYYRGELGYTF
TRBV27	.	CASSYVGGDLYEQYF
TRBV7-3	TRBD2	CASSLNSPSGYNEQFF
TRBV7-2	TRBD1	CASSLGGQDYGYTF
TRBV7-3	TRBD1	CASSWDRDYGYTF
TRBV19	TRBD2	CASSRTSGSYEQYF
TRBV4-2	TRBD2	CASSQGTSGGYAKNIQYF
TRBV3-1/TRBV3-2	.	CASSQEGVNTIYF
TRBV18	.	CASSPGQNTGELFF
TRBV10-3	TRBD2	CASSGGSNEQFF
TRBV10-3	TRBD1	CATSGTGGLNEQYF
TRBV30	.	CAWSGPAVKAFF
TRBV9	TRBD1	CASSAVETGFVFGRSSGNTIYF
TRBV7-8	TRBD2	CASSKGLAGGTGNEQFF
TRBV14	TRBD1	CASSRQGFGNTIYF
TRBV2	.	CASSANSNQPQHF
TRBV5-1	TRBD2	CASSLESGLAGYEQYF
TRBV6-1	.	CASSEALQNLATFF
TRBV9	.	CASSVEAGVYTDTQYF
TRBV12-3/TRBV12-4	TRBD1	CASEWTGQETQYF
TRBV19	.	CASSIRGDYGYTF
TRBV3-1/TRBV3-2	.	CASREGTGELFF
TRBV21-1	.	CASRFGQLKEGYTF
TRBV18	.	CASSRRDINTEAFF
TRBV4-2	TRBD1	CASSQQGERNQPQHF
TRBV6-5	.	CASSPGFNYGYTF
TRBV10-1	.	CASSGGPTNSYEQYF
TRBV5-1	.	CASSFHTTWNTEAFF
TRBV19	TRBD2	CASSLSGLATGELFF
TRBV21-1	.	CATQRGGNEKLFF
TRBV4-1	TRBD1	CASSQGQGSYEQYF
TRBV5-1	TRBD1	CASSLNAGQGAGELFF
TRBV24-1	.	CATSDSRQGYNSPLHF
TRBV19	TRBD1	CASSMGTGGNTEAFF
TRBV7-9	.	CASSFLGAYGYTF
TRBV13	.	CASSFFAGGANVLTF
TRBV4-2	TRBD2	CASSQGTSGVHGETQYF
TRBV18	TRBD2	CASSPRTSGGEDTQYF
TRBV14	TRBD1	CASSAQTGETEQFF
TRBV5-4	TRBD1	CASSLAGGHNEQFF
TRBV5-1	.	CASSRGADNEVYNSPLHF
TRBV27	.	CASRILGQPQHF
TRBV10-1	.	CASSDYGANTGELFF